This T cell receptor beta chain came from a study of OX40 agonist ivuxolimab in advanced cancers. CDR3 length: 13 amino acids. Per the germline V gene, CDR1 is SGHTS and CDR2 is YDEGEE. V lost 0 bases and J 7 bases, leaving 8 bases between the germline ends. Findings of the study overall: Low normalized T-cell clonal expansion also characterized some of the nonresponders. The average count of expanded clones was higher among CD8+ T cells than among CD4+.

About this clone: Its antigen is not known.

Assay used: immunoSEQ multiplex PCR; TCRdb lists only in-frame clones, some missing. The table includes roughly 60,000 clones, over 80% detected once. This material consisted of CD4+ or CD8+ T cells sorted from blood, taken in a trial of the OX40 agonist ivuxolimab. The receptor comes from an adult with an advanced solid tumor such as melanoma, head and neck, liver or kidney cancer. V is TRBV5-8 and J is TRBJ1-5; D is unresolved. The CDR3 DNA is TGTGCCAGCAGCTTGGTCAAGGGACAGCCCCAGCATTTT. Residues: CASSLVKGQPQHF.